The entry below describes one T cell receptor (beta chain). The antigen it binds to is not known. One end of the junction does not line up with germline, which may come from a read error. Spanning cysteine to phenylalanine, the CDR3 consists of 14 amino acids. Solely the CDR3 DNA is kept, with 42 bases framed from the first base. CDR1 and CDR2 are read off the germline V gene (reference sequence) as LGHDT and YNNKEL. The library was produced with emulsion pairing. Unpaired genes were suppressed in a second nested PCR with blocking oligos, after which Illumina adaptors and barcodes were added in a third nested PCR. Each emulsion RT-PCR master mix held about 4,500-260,000 T cells and included C-region, Stepout and V-region primers. The Micellula Emulsion and Purification Kit was used to generate emulsions, and Qiagen OneStep RT-PCR reagents were used for RT-PCR. Pooled libraries were sequenced on an Illumina MiSeq with paired-end 2 x 250 reads. Concerning the study's data processing: Read pairs were joined in Galaxy and clipped at the engineered overlap into separate alpha and beta files, and reads that were not clipped were discarded. Alpha-beta pairs were assigned with CompleteTCR, a MiTCR-based pipeline that links chains sharing read cluster identifiers using an R script. TCR sequences seen only once, which were about 1-3.4%, were removed as potential sequencing errors. TCRdb trimmed public reads at Q25 via fastp, called clones via MiXCR and kept in-frame beta chains. Rows with one shared CDR3 protein collapse into an entry with the most common genes and DNA. V and J calls and clone size were set by TCRdb, not the authors. The sample yields some 37,000 distinct CDR3 sequences; over 40% were counted once. Around three fifths of the sample is taken by the ten largest.

The study used an expanded emulsion RT-PCR method with primers for all TCR V genes to analyze paired alpha-beta TCRs of CD8+ T cells. Before emulsion RT-PCR, CD8+ T cells were isolated using a CD8 positive selection kit and then incubated overnight in around 9.7 IU/mL IL-2. The data originate from a study of T cell repertoires in breast cancer listed by TCRdb under 2016. The study in broad terms: Samples profiled in the study came from tumors, lymph nodes and peripheral blood lymphocytes of breast cancer patients, along with peripheral blood from healthy control donors. Tumor-free lymph nodes were processed without enzymatic digestion, and Ficoll was used to separate blood samples. ER+/PR+ status was present in the majority of the approximately 21 patient tumors that were analyzed for shared TCRs. After being minced and digested with Liberase and DNase, tumors and tumor-involved lymph nodes were passed through 70-um and 40-um filters. Controls included nine healthy donors of an age range similar to the patients. Because breast cancer has a low mutational burden and rarely has common mutations, the study reasoned that TCRs shared between breast cancer patients would target shared antigens. On average, approximately 500,000 sequences per sample and roughly 11 reads per input cell were obtained by sequencing.

Study-level results and caveats: Possible tumor specificity was suggested for some 17 TCR pairs that were shared across seven or more patient tumors yet rarely found in control blood. Shared TCRs were encoded by various nucleotide sequences, which suggests selection and expansion based on antigen. Shared TCRs showed TRBV7 predominance, possibly reflecting tumor recognition or mispriming bias from eight TRBV7 primers. Discarding singleton TCRs and sampling only part of each tumor may have missed genuine antitumor clones. About fourfold more TCRs were shared with matched tumor repertoires by tumor-involved sentinel lymph nodes than by tumor-free nodes (roughly 8% versus 2%). Because transcript abundance and primer differences skewed clone recovery, emulsion RT-PCR was regarded as qualitative rather than quantitative.

Sequencing was carried out using CD8+ T cells. The rearrangement joined TRBV3-1 to TRBJ2-1; a confident D gene designation cannot be given. The TCR originated in a pool of human donors with breast cancer or a healthy control (not recorded which). Here the CDR3 is given as CASSQVPSADEQLF. The base sequence is TGTGCCAGCAGCCAAGTCCCCTCGGCAGATGAGCAGCTCTTC.